This passage covers 24 T cell receptor beta chains from one sample sequenced in a study of shared clonotypes between healthy human individuals. Sequencing used immunoSEQ multiplex PCR; TCRdb keeps in-frame clones, though not all of them. The sample carries over 2,000,000 clones, just over 90% recorded once. The naive CD8 population came from CD45RO-negative cells selected for CCR7, without terminally differentiated effector memory CD45RA+ cells. The sequenced sample consisted of naive CD8+ T cells from PBMCs. The receptor source for this set is a man aged 18 to 29 in good health. Some clones in this sample may be carry-over from other donors' samples.

This sequence joins TRBV9 and TRBJ2-2; D is uncertain. The CDR3 covers 17 residues. Germline V CDR1 and CDR2: SGDLS, YYNGEE. V was clipped by 3 bases and J by 0 bases, with 15 bases between them. This CDR3 reads CASSALLVTANTGELFF. For the CDR3, the DNA is TGTGCCAGCAGCGCCCTTTTGGTGACGGCGAACACCGGGGAGCTGTTTTTT.

J is TRBJ1-1 and V is TRBV27, with D unclear. V lost 0 bases to trimming and J lost 0 bases, with 11 bases between them. From germline, CDR1 is MNHEY and CDR2 SMNVEV (reference sequence). This CDR3 spans 16 amino acids. Written as DNA, the CDR3 is TGTGCCAGCAGTTTATCAGGCCGACTTATGAACACTGAAGCTTTCTTT. This sequence encodes CASSLSGRLMNTEAFF.

The rearrangement joins TRBV4-2 to TRBJ1-1, with D unresolved. The CDR3 runs 15 residues. V dropped 0 bases and J dropped 2 bases, with 10 bases sitting between them. CDR1 is LGHNA, CDR2 YNFKEQ, per germline. CDR3 sequence reads: CASSQDFVGNTEAFF. In DNA form, the CDR3 reads TGTGCCAGCAGCCAAGATTTTGTCGGAAACACTGAAGCTTTCTTT.

The chain uses TRBV9 and TRBJ2-7; TRBD2 might be the D (5 bases). Germline V gene sequence: CDR1 SGDLS, CDR2 YYNGEE. This CDR3 is built from 17 residues. The V end was cut by 0 bases, the J end by 0 bases, with 16 bases between. The CDR3 DNA sequence: TGTGCCAGCAGCGTAGAGGCGGTGGGAGCCACCTCCTACGAGCAGTACTTC. Amino acid sequence: CASSVEAVGATSYEQYF.

This chain links TRBV7-9 with TRBJ2-7; perhaps TRBD1 as D (6 bases). V shed 2 bases and J shed 3 bases, with 8 bases lying between them. The CDR3 sequence is 13 residues long. CDR1 and CDR2 from the germline V gene are SEHNR and FQNEAQ (reference sequence). The chain's CDR3 is CASSLKDSYEQYF. The DNA of the CDR3 is TGTGCCAGCAGCTTAAAGGACAGCTACGAGCAGTACTTC.

V usage is TRBV29-1 and J usage is TRBJ2-2; no definite D call. Germline lookup yields CDR1 SQVTM and CDR2 ANQGSEA. The CDR3 length is 13 residues. Trimming pared 7 bases from V and 0 bases from J, leaving 9 bases between. CDR3 sequence (DNA): TGCAGCGGATATAGAGCGAACACCGGGGAGCTGTTTTTT. This codes for CSGYRANTGELFF.

This chain connects TRBV27 to TRBJ2-7; 7 nucleotides match TRBD1. Germline V gene lookup returns CDR1 MNHEY and CDR2 SMNVEV (reference sequence). The junction had 6 bases not matched to a gene; V was cut back by 1 base and J by 3 bases. The CDR3 is made up of 15 amino acids. CDR3 DNA: TGTGCCAGCAGTTTATTGTCAGGGGGTAGCTACGAGCAGTACTTC. Amino acids: CASSLLSGGSYEQYF.

The rearrangement links TRBV5-4 to TRBJ1-2, with D maybe TRBD1 (6 bases). V was cut by 5 bases and J by 7 bases, with 21 bases left in between. Germline V gene data show CDR1 as SGHNT and CDR2 as YYREEE (reference sequence). The CDR3 covers 15 residues. Here the CDR3 DNA reads TGTGCCAGCAGGCCTCGGGACATCCCGGGGGGTGGCTACACCTTC. Its translation is CASRPRDIPGGGYTF.

The chain combines TRBV18 with TRBJ2-1; 10 bases align to TRBD2. CDR3 length: 16 amino acids. With V trimmed by 0 bases and J by 6 bases, 5 bases remained unmatched. From germline, CDR1 is KGHSH and CDR2 LQKENI. For the CDR3, the DNA is TGTGCCAGCTCACCACCCAGCGGGAGGGAAAGCAATGAGCAGTTCTTC. Translated: CASSPPSGRESNEQFF.

J is TRBJ1-2 and V is TRBV29-1; a possible D gene is TRBD1 (5 bases). V gave up 3 bases and J gave up 7 bases, with 12 bases separating them. The germline CDR1 and CDR2 sequences are SQVTM and ANQGSEA. This CDR3 spans 12 amino acids. The CDR3 here is CSVDAGLTGYTF. In DNA, the CDR3 is TGCAGCGTTGACGCAGGGCTTACTGGCTACACCTTC. The full variable domain, rest sourced from reference TRBV29-1 and TRBJ1-2, is SAVISQKPSRDICQRGTSLTIQCQVDSQVTMMFWYRQQPGQSLTLIATANQGSEATYESGFVIDKFPISRPNLTFSTLTVSNMSPEDSSIYLCSVDAGLTGYTFGSGTRLTVV.

V gene TRBV5-1 combines with J gene TRBJ1-2, with a possible D match to TRBD1 (6 bases). The V and J ends lost 0 bases and 2 bases respectively, with 14 bases between them. The CDR3 is made up of 16 amino acids. Germline V lookup: CDR1 SGHRS, CDR2 YFSETQ. CDR3 protein: CASSLGQVPANYGYTF. CDR3 coding DNA: TGCGCCAGCAGCTTGGGACAGGTCCCGGCCAACTATGGCTACACCTTC. The full variable domain, in which reference TRBV5-1 and TRBJ1-2 provide the parts outside the CDR3, is KAGVTQTPRYLIKTRGQQVTLSCSPISGHRSVSWYQQTPGQGLQFLFEYFSETQRNKGNFPGRFSGRQFSNSRSEMNVSTLELGDSALYLCASSLGQVPANYGYTFGSGTRLTVV.

The gene calls are TRBV2 and TRBJ1-5, with a weak D call TRBD1 (6 bases). This CDR3 spans 15 amino acids. The V gene lost 3 bases and the J gene lost 4 bases, with 13 bases spanning the gap. Germline CDR1 reads SNHLY; CDR2 reads FYNNEI. The CDR3 protein is CASSETGGVNQPQHF. The DNA for the CDR3 is TGTGCCAGCAGTGAGACAGGCGGGGTGAATCAGCCCCAGCATTTT.

The V call is TRBV28, the J call TRBJ2-7; D not resolved. Germline values: CDR1 MDHEN, CDR2 SYDVKM. V gave up 2 bases and J gave up 1 base, with 9 bases separating them. CDR3 length equals 14 residues. CDR3 DNA: TGTGCCAGCAGTTTAGGAAAGAGTTCCTACGAGCAGTACTTC. Translated, it gives CASSLGKSSYEQYF.

The CDR3 loop is CASSFSDRPYEQYF. As DNA, the CDR3 is TGTGCCAGCAGTTTTTCGGACAGACCCTACGAGCAGTACTTC. The chain employs TRBV28 and TRBJ2-7, with D possibly being TRBD1 (6 bases). V was cut by 3 bases and J by 2 bases, with 11 bases left in between. From germline, CDR1 is MDHEN and CDR2 SYDVKM. The CDR3 runs 14 residues.

The chain recombines TRBV28 with TRBJ1-2, with unresolved D. CDR1 MDHEN and CDR2 SYDVKM come from the germline V gene. The CDR3 is made up of 13 amino acids. V shed 5 bases and J shed 1 base, with 8 bases lying between them. The CDR3 sequence is CASSVSLNYGYTF. The CDR3 DNA reads TGTGCCAGCAGTGTGTCTCTTAACTATGGCTACACCTTC.

The J gene is TRBJ2-7, the V gene TRBV6-6; possibly TRBD1 or TRBD2 for D (5 bases each). This CDR3 region has 15 residues. Between the trimmed V and J ends, which lost 2 bases and 2 bases, there was a span of 13 bases. CDR1 is MNHNY, CDR2 SVGAGI, per germline (reference sequence). CDR3 loop: CASSYGGGRAYEQYF. The CDR3 nucleotides read TGTGCCAGCAGTTACGGTGGGGGTCGAGCCTACGAGCAGTACTTC.

The CDR3 nucleotides are TGTGCCAGCAACGGAAGGGTGAGGAATGAGCAGTTCTTC. Its protein is CASNGRVRNEQFF. This chain uses TRBV2 with TRBJ2-1; D not certain. CDR3 length: 13 amino acids. V dropped 7 bases and J dropped 7 bases, with 14 bases sitting between them. CDR1 and CDR2 (germline): SNHLY, FYNNEI.

The CDR3 spells CASSLAFGTGNEKLFF. CDR3 in DNA: TGTGCCAGCAGCTTAGCTTTTGGGACAGGGAATGAAAAACTGTTTTTT. This sequence joins TRBV7-9 and TRBJ1-4; 9 bases map to TRBD1. Looked up from germline, CDR1 is SEHNR and CDR2 is FQNEAQ (reference sequence). V shed 0 bases, J shed 5 bases, and the junction held 4 bases outside the gene matches. The CDR3 runs 16 residues.

The chain is built from TRBV29-1 and TRBJ2-7; 8 bases agree with TRBD2. The germline CDR1 and CDR2 sequences are SQVTM and ANQGSEA. The CDR3 is 13 residues long. The junction had 8 bases not matched to a gene; V was cut back by 6 bases and J by 4 bases. CDR3 residues: CSVFSGEGYEQYF. CDR3 DNA: TGCAGCGTCTTTAGCGGGGAGGGATACGAGCAGTACTTC.

The V and J genes are TRBV28 and TRBJ2-7; D call uncertain. With 1 base removed from V and 0 bases from J, the gap between germline ends came to 13 bases. The germline V gene has CDR1 MDHEN and CDR2 SYDVKM. This CDR3 has 16 amino acids. CDR3 sequence reads: CASSLYSHLASYEQYF. The CDR3 DNA is TGTGCCAGCAGTTTATATTCCCACTTAGCCTCCTACGAGCAGTACTTC.

The chain carries TRBV7-9 and TRBJ1-2, with D unclear. V lost 5 bases and J lost 12, with 16 bases in between. The CDR3 spans 12 residues. From germline, CDR1 is SEHNR and CDR2 FQNEAQ (reference sequence). CDR3 in amino acids: CASSHLADFDTF. The CDR3 nucleotides are TGTGCCAGCAGCCATCTCGCTGATTTTGACACCTTC. The variable domain in full, with the rest retrieved from reference TRBV7-9 and TRBJ1-2, is DTGVSQNPRHKITKRGQNVTFRCDPISEHNRLYWYRQTLGQGPEFLTYFQNEAQLEKSRLLSDRFSAERPKGSFSTLEIQRTEQGDSAMYLCASSHLADFDTFGSGTRLTVV.

This clone showed up just once. V is TRBV9 and J is TRBJ2-5; possible D gene TRBD2, 6 bases. The CDR3 totals 16 residues. Trimming stripped 4 bases from V and 5 bases from J, with 21 bases between. Germline V lookup: CDR1 SGDLS, CDR2 YYNGEE. DNA of the CDR3: TGTGCCAGCAGCTCGAGGCGGGAATTGGTTCACGAGACCCAGTACTTC. It translates to CASSSRRELVHETQYF.

The rearrangement uses TRBV28 and TRBJ2-7; maybe TRBD1 (7 bases). V shed 5 bases and J shed 5 bases, with 19 bases lying between them. Germline CDR1 MDHEN, CDR2 SYDVKM. CDR3 length: 15 amino acids. CDR3 loop: CASSLFQEGANEQYF. In nucleotides, the CDR3 is TGTGCCAGCAGTCTATTCCAGGAGGGGGCAAACGAGCAGTACTTC. Variable domain in full (rest from reference TRBV28 and TRBJ2-7): DVKVTQSSRYLVKRTGEKVFLECVQDMDHENMFWYRQDPGLGLRLIYFSYDVKMKEKGDIPEGYSVSREKKERFSLILESASTNQTSMYLCASSLFQEGANEQYFGPGTRLTVT.

This chain links TRBV4-1 with TRBJ2-7, with 8 bases lining up with TRBD2. From germline, CDR1 is MGHRA and CDR2 YSYEKL. V lost 3 bases, J lost 0 bases, and 7 bases stayed unmatched. This CDR3 comprises 16 residues. In DNA form, the CDR3 reads TGCGCCAGCAGCCAGATGGTTAGCGGGAACTCCTACGAGCAGTACTTC. The encoded protein is CASSQMVSGNSYEQYF.